Following are 27 T cell receptor beta chains from one sample sequenced in a study of shared clonotypes between healthy human individuals. Here immunoSEQ multiplex PCR was the method, and the copy in TCRdb shows in-frame clones only, minus some. The sample carries millions of clones, 85% to 95% recorded once. What was sequenced was naive CD4+ T cells sorted from blood. As to subset: CD45RA+ positively selected. The source of these receptors is a man aged 18 to 35 in good health.

The rearrangement joins TRBV5-8 to TRBJ1-5; no reliable D call. V dropped 4 bases and J dropped 1 base, with 9 bases sitting between them. The V gene's germline CDR1 is SGHTS and CDR2 YDEGEE. The CDR3 spans 14 residues. CDR3 sequence (DNA): TGTGCCAGCAGCCCGTGGGAGAGCAATCAGCCCCAGCATTTT. Protein: CASSPWESNQPQHF.

The chain combines TRBV6-1 with TRBJ1-5; possibly TRBD1 for D (5 bases). Looked up from germline, CDR1 is MNHNS and CDR2 is SASEGT. The CDR3 length is 16 residues. V was clipped by 1 base and J by 4 bases, with 14 bases between them. CDR3 sequence: CASSEGTGPWNQPQHF. CDR3 DNA: TGTGCCAGCAGTGAAGGGACGGGGCCTTGGAATCAGCCCCAGCATTTT.

This clone showed up just once. This chain connects TRBV6-1 to TRBJ1-6; D unresolved. The V gene's germline CDR1 is MNHNS and CDR2 SASEGT. The CDR3 runs to 14 residues. V lost 9 bases and J 10 bases, leaving 19 bases between the germline ends. The CDR3 nucleotides are TGTGCCAGTCCCGGGATGGGGTTAAACTCACCCCTCCACTTT. Amino acid sequence: CASPGMGLNSPLHF.

The count of this clone is one. The chain is built from TRBV7-9 and TRBJ1-1; maybe TRBD1 (5 bases). The germline V and J ends were trimmed by 0 bases and 2 bases, with 10 bases remaining between them. This CDR3 region has 15 residues. Looked up from germline, CDR1 is SEHNR and CDR2 is FQNEAQ (reference sequence). The CDR3 nucleotides are TGTGCCAGCAGCTTAGCGCGCAGGGTTAACACTGAAGCTTTCTTT. Translation: CASSLARRVNTEAFF. Supplemented by reference TRBV7-9 and TRBJ1-1, the full variable domain reads DTGVSQNPRHKITKRGQNVTFRCDPISEHNRLYWYRQTLGQGPEFLTYFQNEAQLEKSRLLSDRFSAERPKGSFSTLEIQRTEQGDSAMYLCASSLARRVNTEAFFGQGTRLTVV.

For the CDR3, the DNA is TGTGCCAGCAGGGTCCGGGGCACAGGGATTTTTGGCTACACCTTC. The encoded protein is CASRVRGTGIFGYTF. The gene calls are TRBV6-1 and TRBJ1-2, with a possible D match to TRBD1 (6 bases). Germline V lookup: CDR1 MNHNS, CDR2 SASEGT. V was pared by 6 bases and J by 7 bases, with 21 bases between. The CDR3 has 15 residues.

V gene TRBV18 combines with J gene TRBJ1-1, with a tentative D call TRBD1 (5 bases). The germline V gene encodes CDR1 KGHSH and CDR2 LQKENI. CDR3 length: 16 residues. Trimming removed 3 bases at V and 5 bases at J, with 19 bases between. The CDR3 loop reads CASSPLRGAGGTEAFF. DNA of the CDR3: TGTGCCAGCTCACCCCTACGAGGGGCCGGGGGGACTGAAGCTTTCTTT.

The rearrangement joins TRBV5-1 to TRBJ2-6; D is ambiguous. The germline V gene has CDR1 SGHRS and CDR2 YFSETQ. Between the trimmed V and J ends, which lost 0 bases and 5 bases, there was a span of 6 bases. This CDR3 has 14 amino acids. CDR3 loop: CASSLGDRANVLTF. In DNA, the CDR3 is TGCGCCAGCAGCTTGGGGGATAGGGCCAACGTCCTGACTTTC. The full variable domain, completed using reference TRBV5-1 and TRBJ2-6, is KAGVTQTPRYLIKTRGQQVTLSCSPISGHRSVSWYQQTPGQGLQFLFEYFSETQRNKGNFPGRFSGRQFSNSRSEMNVSTLELGDSALYLCASSLGDRANVLTFGAGSRLTVL.

The V call is TRBV27, the J call TRBJ1-2, with D perhaps matching TRBD1 (5 bases). Looked up from germline, CDR1 is MNHEY and CDR2 is SMNVEV (reference sequence). CDR3 size: 13 residues. Trimming cost V 4 bases and J 7 bases, with 13 bases left between them. The CDR3: CASSYVGVGGYTF. The CDR3 DNA sequence: TGTGCCAGCAGTTACGTGGGGGTTGGTGGCTACACCTTC.

This chain uses TRBV30 with TRBJ1-5, with D possibly matching TRBD1 (6 bases). With 3 bases removed from V and 5 bases from J, the gap between germline ends came to 17 bases. The germline V gene encodes CDR1 GTSNPN and CDR2 SVGIG (reference sequence). The CDR3 consists of 15 residues. Here the CDR3 reads CAWRKGGGNDQPQHF. For the CDR3, the DNA is TGTGCCTGGAGGAAGGGAGGGGGGAATGATCAGCCCCAGCATTTT.

This chain joins TRBV30 and TRBJ2-7; D possibly corresponds to TRBD2 (5 bases). Germline CDR1 reads GTSNPN; CDR2 reads SVGIG (reference sequence). The CDR3 consists of 12 residues. The V and J ends lost 8 bases and 1 base respectively, with 12 bases between them. The CDR3 sequence is CAENWTSYEQYF. CDR3 DNA: TGTGCCGAGAACTGGACTTCCTACGAGCAGTACTTC.

This clone was seen just once. The rearrangement uses TRBV6-5 and TRBJ2-1; D not certain. V was cut by 4 bases and J by 4 bases, with 11 bases left in between. The germline gives CDR1 MNHEY, CDR2 SVGAGI. The CDR3 has 14 residues. CDR3 in amino acids: CASSLRESYNEQFF. In DNA form, the CDR3 reads TGTGCCAGCAGTTTAAGGGAATCATACAATGAGCAGTTCTTC.

V and J are TRBV6-5 and TRBJ2-7; 9 bases fit TRBD2. Per the germline V gene, CDR1 is MNHEY and CDR2 is SVGAGI. Trimming at V came to 6 bases and at J to 3 bases, leaving 9 bases not matched to a gene. This CDR3 is built from 15 residues. The CDR3 bases are TGTGCCAGCAGCGAGCGGGGGGCAAGCTTCTACGAGCAGTACTTC. Translated, it gives CASSERGASFYEQYF.

The chain is built from TRBV9 and TRBJ2-7, with 10 bases matching TRBD2. CDR1 is SGDLS and CDR2 is YYNGEE in the germline V gene. V trimming: 1 base; J trimming: 5 bases; junction bases outside the gene matches: 6. The CDR3 covers 15 residues. The CDR3 here is CASSVSSGSVHEQYF. CDR3 bases: TGTGCCAGCAGCGTATCTAGCGGGAGTGTCCACGAGCAGTACTTC.

Details on this clone: This specimen includes other DNA sequences encoding the same CDR3. The V gene is TRBV5-1, the J gene TRBJ1-4, with a tentative D call TRBD1 (6 bases). Deletions cut 3 bases from V and 4 bases from J, with 10 bases between. The CDR3 is made up of 14 amino acids. Germline V gene data show CDR1 as SGHRS and CDR2 as YFSETQ. In DNA form, the CDR3 reads TGCGCCAGCAGCTCGGGACAAGATAATGAAAAACTGTTTTTT. Amino acids: CASSSGQDNEKLFF. Complete variable domain (other parts from reference TRBV5-1 and TRBJ1-4): KAGVTQTPRYLIKTRGQQVTLSCSPISGHRSVSWYQQTPGQGLQFLFEYFSETQRNKGNFPGRFSGRQFSNSRSEMNVSTLELGDSALYLCASSSGQDNEKLFFGSGTQLSVL.

Comments on this clone: This sample also contains other DNA sequences that code for the same CDR3. This sequence joins TRBV29-1 and TRBJ2-5; no reliable D call. The CDR3 runs to 10 residues. Trimming cost V 2 bases and J 5 bases, with 3 bases left between them. The germline CDR1 and CDR2 sequences are SQVTM and ANQGSEA. The CDR3 loop reads CSVETETQYF. The CDR3 DNA sequence: TGCAGCGTTGAAACGGAGACCCAGTACTTC.

The rearrangement uses TRBV18 and TRBJ2-3, with 13 positions matching TRBD2. With 3 bases clipped from V and 1 base from J, the junction kept 7 bases outside the gene matches. The CDR3 is 18 amino acids. Germline assignment: CDR1 KGHSH and CDR2 LQKENI. CDR3 sequence: CASSPPRGLAGGTDTQYF. The CDR3 DNA reads as TGTGCCAGCTCACCTCCCCGCGGACTAGCGGGAGGCACAGATACGCAGTATTTT. Complete variable domain (other parts from reference TRBV18 and TRBJ2-3): NAGVMQNPRHLVRRRGQEARLRCSPMKGHSHVYWYRQLPEEGLKFMVYLQKENIIDESGMPKERFSAEFPKEGPSILRIQQVVRGDSAAYFCASSPPRGLAGGTDTQYFGPGTRLTVL.

The V call is TRBV18, the J call TRBJ2-4; possible D gene TRBD2, 6 bases. V lost 3 bases, J lost 2 bases, and 11 bases lay in between. The CDR3 totals 15 residues. CDR1 KGHSH and CDR2 LQKENI come from the germline V gene. The CDR3 DNA sequence: TGTGCCAGCTCACCTGGGACTCAAACCAAAAACATTCAGTACTTC. Its translation: CASSPGTQTKNIQYF.

This chain joins TRBV28 and TRBJ2-6; 8 nucleotides agree with TRBD1. With 8 bases clipped from V and 2 bases from J, the junction kept 5 bases outside the gene matches. Germline V lookup: CDR1 MDHEN, CDR2 SYDVKM. There are 15 residues in the CDR3. CDR3: CASGQGATGANVLTF. CDR3 nucleotide sequence: TGTGCCAGCGGGCAGGGGGCGACTGGGGCCAACGTCCTGACTTTC.

The chain is built from TRBV5-6 and TRBJ2-5; no clear D gene. The germline gives CDR1 SGHDT, CDR2 YYEEEE. V lost 4 bases, J lost 6 bases, and 13 bases lay in between. This CDR3 comprises 13 residues. The CDR3 reads CASSRDRLKTQYF. CDR3 nucleotides: TGTGCCAGCAGCCGTGACCGGTTGAAGACCCAGTACTTC.

This chain links TRBV28 with TRBJ1-5, with 7 bases aligning to TRBD1. There are 15 residues in the CDR3. The germline CDR1 and CDR2 sequences are MDHEN and SYDVKM. V lost 5 bases and J lost 0; bases outside the gene matches: 4. CDR3 region: CASSPRGYSNQPQHF. CDR3 nucleotides: TGTGCCAGCAGTCCCAGGGGGTATAGCAATCAGCCCCAGCATTTT.

The chain is built from TRBV11-2 and TRBJ2-2; TRBD2 matches 14 bases. Trimming cost V 5 bases and J 7 bases; bases outside gene matches: 9. The CDR3 totals 17 residues. Germline CDR1 reads SGHAT; CDR2 reads FQNNGV. CDR3 loop: CASSPSGLAGAYGELFF. The CDR3 bases are TGTGCCAGCAGCCCCTCGGGACTAGCGGGGGCATACGGGGAGCTGTTTTTT.

The chain recombines TRBV28 with TRBJ2-7, with unresolved D. Germline lookup yields CDR1 MDHEN and CDR2 SYDVKM. The CDR3 has 12 amino acids. The V gene lost 10 bases and the J gene lost 0 bases, with 10 bases spanning the gap. CDR3 residues: CATVRSSYEQYF. The CDR3 DNA sequence: TGTGCCACTGTCCGGAGCTCCTACGAGCAGTACTTC.

In DNA form, the CDR3 reads TGTGCCAGCAGCTTATTGGCTAGCCCGGCCACCGGGGAGCTGTTTTTT. Translated, it gives CASSLLASPATGELFF. The gene calls are TRBV7-2 and TRBJ2-2, with a tentative D call TRBD2 (5 bases). Germline values: CDR1 SGHTA, CDR2 FQGNSA. The CDR3 spans 16 residues. Deletions cut 2 bases from V and 4 bases from J, with 14 bases between.

Concerning this clone itself: The identical CDR3 is also encoded by other nucleotide sequences in the sample. This sequence joins TRBV4-3 and TRBJ2-7; either TRBD1 or TRBD2 may fit D (5 bases each). The CDR3 runs to 13 residues. CDR1 is LGHNA, CDR2 YSLEER, per germline. V shed 0 bases and J shed 4 bases, with 7 bases lying between them. The CDR3 DNA reads as TGCGCCAGCAGCCAAGATTGGGGGTACGAGCAGTACTTC. Translated, it gives CASSQDWGYEQYF.

The rearrangement uses TRBV7-9 and TRBJ2-7, with 11 nucleotides matching TRBD2. The CDR3 sequence is 15 residues long. Germline lookup yields CDR1 SEHNR and CDR2 FQNEAQ (reference sequence). V shed 5 bases, J shed 6 bases, and the junction held 9 bases outside the gene matches. CDR3: CASSLDVLAGAEQYF. CDR3 bases: TGTGCCAGCAGCCTCGACGTACTAGCGGGGGCCGAGCAGTACTTC.

As concerns this clone: In the same sample, other DNA sequences code for this CDR3. The chain joins TRBV6-1 to TRBJ1-3; D is undetermined. V was cut by 0 bases and J by 0 bases, with 6 bases left in between. Germline CDR1 MNHNS, CDR2 SASEGT. The CDR3 runs to 15 residues. CDR3 nucleotide sequence: TGTGCCAGCAGTGAAGCGAGCAACTCTGGAAACACCATATATTTT. Translation gives CASSEASNSGNTIYF.

This clone was detected once. In DNA, the CDR3 is TGTGCCAGCAGTTCCGCTACTGGAAACACCATATATTTT. This gives the protein CASSSATGNTIYF. This chain connects TRBV6-5 to TRBJ1-3; unclear D gene. CDR1 and CDR2 from the germline V gene are MNHEY and SVGAGI. V dropped 4 bases and J dropped 2 bases, with 6 bases sitting between them. CDR3 size: 13 residues.